The table lists the clone carrying this T cell receptor beta chain with a count of one. The target antigen is unknown. Both subsets, CD45RA+ naive and CD45RA-negative memory, were split from the CD4+ cells. Researchers divided each subset's genomic DNA evenly across several immunoSEQ plates. Sequencing used immunoSEQ multiplex PCR; TCRdb keeps in-frame clones, though not all of them. The sample consists of approximately 2,000,000 clones, less than 95% of them appearing once. The data are from a study of shared clonotypes between healthy human individuals. Study-wide context: Researchers drew samples from two women and three men aged 18 to 49. The study's findings and limits: Naive subsets generally exceeded memory subsets in estimated richness.

The sequence was obtained from a young man in good health. Some clones in this sample may be carry-over from other donors' samples. Sequenced input: naive CD4+ T cells from PBMCs. Subset specified: CD45RA+ positively selected.

CDR3: CASSQDLSTNEKLFF. CDR3 sequence (DNA): TGCGCCAGCAGCCAAGACCTCTCAACTAATGAAAAACTGTTTTTT. This rearrangement joins TRBV4-1 to TRBJ1-4, with D hard to call. This CDR3 contains 15 residues. V was cut by 0 bases and J by 0 bases, with 5 bases left in between. Germline V CDR1 and CDR2: MGHRA, YSYEKL.